A selection of T cell receptor beta chains follows, all from one sample in a study of a mutant IDH1 vaccine in newly diagnosed glioma. Libraries were prepared by immunoSEQ multiplex PCR; TCRdb keeps only in-frame clonotypes and omits some of them. Of about 66,000 clones in the sample, just over 85% were seen once. This specimen consisted of PBMCs, obtained from a glioma patient treated with radiotherapy, temozolomide or both. Receptor source: a man younger than 45 with glioma. Each CDR3 is given without its conserved first and last residue.

v_gene: TRBV28; CDR3aa: AAAPGRAGYGYT
v_gene: TRBV21-1; CDR3aa: ASSNWTEANTGELF
v_gene: TRBV13; CDR3aa: ASSLDPGGGGKLF
v_gene: TRBV7-8; CDR3aa: ASRSRTGQNEKLF
v_gene: TRBV30; CDR3aa: AWSVQGQPQH
v_gene: TRBV25-1; CDR3aa: ASSEALGSKETQY
v_gene: TRBV6-6; CDR3aa: ASSYSAGASYGYT
v_gene: TRBV12-5; CDR3aa: ASGGTALGNEQF
v_gene: TRBV27; CDR3aa: ASSPHLSGGVDTDTQY
v_gene: TRBV4-1; CDR3aa: ASSQDALAGAQSSYNEQF
v_gene: TRBV30; CDR3aa: ASYFGGADGYT
v_gene: TRBV27; CDR3aa: ASSRLSSYNSPLH
v_gene: TRBV9; CDR3aa: ASSLRQGVSTEAF
v_gene: TRBV7-9; CDR3aa: ASSLNREGYT
v_gene: TRBV5-1; CDR3aa: ASSLVPGNTGELF
v_gene: TRBV11-2; CDR3aa: ASSLVVWGQGGLETQY
v_gene: TRBV2; CDR3aa: ASIGQVNQPQH
v_gene: TRBV6-1; CDR3aa: ASRPPGISYEQY
v_gene: TRBV7-9; CDR3aa: ASSLGNRPANYGYT
v_gene: TRBV4-1; CDR3aa: ASSQIPAGTRYEQY
v_gene: TRBV27; CDR3aa: ASSLYPGSNQPQH
v_gene: TRBV11-3; CDR3aa: ASSLRDYHPYNEQF
v_gene: TRBV7-2; CDR3aa: ASSPGGPGGELF
v_gene: TRBV6-1; CDR3aa: ASRGIVRVSYGYT
v_gene: TRBV28; CDR3aa: ASSAPTGSNTEAF
v_gene: TRBV19; CDR3aa: ASSRGSGGANQETQY
v_gene: TRBV2; CDR3aa: ASNFFSEPKSGDRVIQPQH
v_gene: TRBV7-9; CDR3aa: ASSLLAGDHQETQY
v_gene: TRBV28; CDR3aa: ASSLPRSTIY
v_gene: TRBV6-1; CDR3aa: ASSENRGEQY
v_gene: TRBV30; CDR3aa: AWRRTGNTGELF
v_gene: TRBV11-3; CDR3aa: ASSLSGGDTQY
v_gene: TRBV18; CDR3aa: ASSPGGEGEQF
v_gene: TRBV18; CDR3aa: ASSLRGQASYEQY
v_gene: TRBV6-1; CDR3aa: ASSLFDRTNQPQH
v_gene: TRBV29-1; CDR3aa: SVLTGKGMNTEAF
v_gene: TRBV5-1; CDR3aa: ASSLTLAGVRTGELF